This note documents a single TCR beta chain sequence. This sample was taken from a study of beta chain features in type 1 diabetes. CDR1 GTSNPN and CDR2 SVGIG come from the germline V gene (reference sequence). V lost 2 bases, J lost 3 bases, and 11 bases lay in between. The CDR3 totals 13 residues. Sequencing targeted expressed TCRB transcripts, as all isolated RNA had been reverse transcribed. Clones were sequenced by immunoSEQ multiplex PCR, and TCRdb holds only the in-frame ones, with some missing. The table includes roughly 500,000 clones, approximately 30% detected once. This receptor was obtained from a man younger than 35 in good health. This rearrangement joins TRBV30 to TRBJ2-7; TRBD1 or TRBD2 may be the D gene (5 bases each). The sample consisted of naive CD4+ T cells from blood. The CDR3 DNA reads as TGTGCCTGGAGTCCCGGGGCCTACTACGAGCAGTACTTC. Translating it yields CAWSPGAYYEQYF. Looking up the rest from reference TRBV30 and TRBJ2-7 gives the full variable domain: SQTIHQWPATLVQPVGSPLSLECTVEGTSNPNLYWYRQAAGRGLQLLFYSVGIGQISSEVPQNLSASRPQDRQFILSSKKLLLSDSGFYLCAWSPGAYYEQYFGPGTRLTVT.